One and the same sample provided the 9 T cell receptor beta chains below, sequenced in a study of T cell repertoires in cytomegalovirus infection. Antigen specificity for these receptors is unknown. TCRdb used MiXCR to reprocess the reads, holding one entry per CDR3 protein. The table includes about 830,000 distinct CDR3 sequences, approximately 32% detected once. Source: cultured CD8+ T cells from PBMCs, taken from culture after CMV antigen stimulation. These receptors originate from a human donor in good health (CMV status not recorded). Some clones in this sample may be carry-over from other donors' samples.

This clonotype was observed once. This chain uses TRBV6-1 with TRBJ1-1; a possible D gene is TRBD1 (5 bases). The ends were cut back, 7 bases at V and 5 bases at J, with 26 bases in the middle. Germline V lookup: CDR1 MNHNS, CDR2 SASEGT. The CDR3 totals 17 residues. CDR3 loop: CASTDGEGTRTGTEAFF. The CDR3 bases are TGTGCCAGCACTGACGGGGAGGGGACCCGGACGGGGACTGAAGCTTTCTTT.

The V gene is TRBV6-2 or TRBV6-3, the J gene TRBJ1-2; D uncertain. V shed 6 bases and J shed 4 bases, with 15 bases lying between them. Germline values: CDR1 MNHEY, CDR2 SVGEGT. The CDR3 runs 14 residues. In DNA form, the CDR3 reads TGTGCCAGCAGCGGGTCGCCCGTTTTCTATGGCTACACCTTC. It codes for CASSGSPVFYGYTF.

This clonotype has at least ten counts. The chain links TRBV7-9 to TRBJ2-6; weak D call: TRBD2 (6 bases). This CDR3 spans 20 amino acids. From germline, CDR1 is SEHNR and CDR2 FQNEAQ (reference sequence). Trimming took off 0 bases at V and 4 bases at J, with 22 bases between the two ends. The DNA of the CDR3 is TGTGCCAGCAGCTTAGCTTTTGGGGGACTTCAAGCTCCAGGGGCCAACGTCCTGACTTTC. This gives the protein CASSLAFGGLQAPGANVLTF.

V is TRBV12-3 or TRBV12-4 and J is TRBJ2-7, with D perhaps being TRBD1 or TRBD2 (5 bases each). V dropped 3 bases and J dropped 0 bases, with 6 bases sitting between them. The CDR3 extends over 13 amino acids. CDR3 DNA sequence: TGTGCCAGCAGTTTGGGGACCTCCTACGAGCAGTACGTC. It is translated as CASSLGTSYEQYV.

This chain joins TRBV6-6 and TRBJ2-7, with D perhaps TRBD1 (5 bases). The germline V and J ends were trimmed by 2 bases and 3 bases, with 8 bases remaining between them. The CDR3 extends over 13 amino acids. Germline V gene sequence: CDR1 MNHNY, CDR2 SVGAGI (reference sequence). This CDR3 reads CASSYGADYEQYF. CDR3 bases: TGTGCCAGCAGTTACGGGGCAGACTACGAGCAGTACTTC.

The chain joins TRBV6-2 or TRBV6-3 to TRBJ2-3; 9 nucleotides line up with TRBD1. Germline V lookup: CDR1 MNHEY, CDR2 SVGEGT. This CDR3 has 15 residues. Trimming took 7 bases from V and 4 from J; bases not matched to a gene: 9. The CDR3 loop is CASNRGDRVADTQYF. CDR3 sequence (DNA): TGTGCCAGCAACCGCGGGGACAGGGTAGCAGATACGCAGTATTTT.

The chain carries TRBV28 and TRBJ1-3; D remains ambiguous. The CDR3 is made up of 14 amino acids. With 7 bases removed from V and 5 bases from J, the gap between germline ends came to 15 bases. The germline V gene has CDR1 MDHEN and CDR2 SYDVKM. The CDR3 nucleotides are TGTGCCAGCAATGAGGCCTCAAAAAGAAACACCATATATTTT. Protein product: CASNEASKRNTIYF. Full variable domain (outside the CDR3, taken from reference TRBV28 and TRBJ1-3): DVKVTQSSRYLVKRTGEKVFLECVQDMDHENMFWYRQDPGLGLRLIYFSYDVKMKEKGDIPEGYSVSREKKERFSLILESASTNQTSMYLCASNEASKRNTIYFGEGSWLTVV.

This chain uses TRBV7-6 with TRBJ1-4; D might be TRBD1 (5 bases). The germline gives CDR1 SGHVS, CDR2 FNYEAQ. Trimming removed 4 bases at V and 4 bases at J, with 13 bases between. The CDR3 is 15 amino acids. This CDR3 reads CASSSGAGSNEKLFF. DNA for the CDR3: TGTGCCAGCAGCTCAGGAGCAGGGAGTAATGAAAAACTGTTTTTT.

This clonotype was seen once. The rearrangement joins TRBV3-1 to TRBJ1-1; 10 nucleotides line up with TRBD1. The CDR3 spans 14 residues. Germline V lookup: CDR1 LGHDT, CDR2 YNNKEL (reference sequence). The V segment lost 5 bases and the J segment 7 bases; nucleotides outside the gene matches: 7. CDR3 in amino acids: CASSIRTGGIEAFF. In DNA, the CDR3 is TGTGCCAGCAGCATAAGGACAGGGGGGATTGAAGCTTTCTTT.